The clone carrying this T cell receptor beta chain was seen only once. Its antigen is currently unknown. CD45RO-negative, CCR7-selected cells formed the naive CD8 fraction, which excluded terminally differentiated effector memory CD45RA+ cells. These data originate in a study of shared clonotypes between healthy human individuals. Study context: CD4 naive cells filled three plates per donor, CD4 memory three, CD8 naive two and CD8 memory one. Study-level points and caveats: The sampled material consisted only of blood, and tissue repertoires are likely to differ. Estimated clonotype richness was generally higher in naive than memory subsets. Incomplete sequencing of sorted subsets was indicated by rarefaction despite large depth.

The CDR3 sequence is 14 residues long. Germline values: CDR1 SEHNR, CDR2 FQNEAQ (reference sequence). Trimming stripped 2 bases from V and 2 bases from J, with 10 bases between. Clones were sequenced by immunoSEQ multiplex PCR, and TCRdb holds only the in-frame ones, with some missing. The sample comprises 760,000 or so clones, approximately 96% of which are singletons, and over 0.2% rests with the top ten. The TCR was taken from a man under 40 in good health. Sample: naive CD8+ T cells sorted from blood. V and J are TRBV7-9 and TRBJ2-7; a possible D gene is TRBD2 (5 bases). CDR3 sequence: CASSLIARAYEQYF. The CDR3 nucleotides read TGTGCCAGCAGCTTAATCGCGCGGGCCTACGAGCAGTACTTC.